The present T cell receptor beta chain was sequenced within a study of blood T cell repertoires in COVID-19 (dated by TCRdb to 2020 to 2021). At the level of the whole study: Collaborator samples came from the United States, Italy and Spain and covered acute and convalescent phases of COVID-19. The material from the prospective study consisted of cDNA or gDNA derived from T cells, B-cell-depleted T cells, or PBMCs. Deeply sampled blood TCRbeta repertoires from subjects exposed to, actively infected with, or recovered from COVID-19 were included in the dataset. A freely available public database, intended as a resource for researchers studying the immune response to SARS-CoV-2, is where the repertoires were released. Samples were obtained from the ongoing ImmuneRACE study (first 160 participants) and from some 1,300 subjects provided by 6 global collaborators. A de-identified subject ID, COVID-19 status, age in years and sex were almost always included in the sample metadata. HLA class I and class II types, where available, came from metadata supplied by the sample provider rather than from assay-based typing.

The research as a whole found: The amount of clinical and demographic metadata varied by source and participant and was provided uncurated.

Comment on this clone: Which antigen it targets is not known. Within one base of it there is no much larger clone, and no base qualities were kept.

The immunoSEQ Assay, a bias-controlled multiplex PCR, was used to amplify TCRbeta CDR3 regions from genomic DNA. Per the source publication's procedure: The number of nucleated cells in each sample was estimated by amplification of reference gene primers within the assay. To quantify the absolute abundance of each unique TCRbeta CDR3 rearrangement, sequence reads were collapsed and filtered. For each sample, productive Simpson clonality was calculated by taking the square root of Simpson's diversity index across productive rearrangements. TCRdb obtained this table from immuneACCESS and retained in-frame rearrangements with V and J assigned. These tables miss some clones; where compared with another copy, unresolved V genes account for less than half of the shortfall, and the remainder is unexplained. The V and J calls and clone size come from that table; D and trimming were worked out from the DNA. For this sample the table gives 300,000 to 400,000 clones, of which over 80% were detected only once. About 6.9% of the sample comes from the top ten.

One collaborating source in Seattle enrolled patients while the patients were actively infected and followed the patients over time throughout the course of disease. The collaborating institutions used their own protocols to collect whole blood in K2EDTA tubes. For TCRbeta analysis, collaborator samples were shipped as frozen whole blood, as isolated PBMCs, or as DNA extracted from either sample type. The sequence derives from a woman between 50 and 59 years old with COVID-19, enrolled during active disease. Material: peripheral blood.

The DNA reads TGTGCCAGTTCATCAAGCGGGAGGGCCGGGGAGCAGTACTTC. This yields the protein CASSSSGRAGEQYF. The chain is encoded by TRBV25-1 joined to TRBJ2-7; 10 bases in between match TRBD2. Its CDR3 holds 14 amino acids, cysteine through phenylalanine. Only CDR3 DNA is held: 42 bases, read in frame from base 1. Per the germline V gene, MGHDK is the CDR1 and SYGVNS is the CDR2. Trimming removed 9 bases from V and 7 bases from J; the gene matches leave 12 bases unexplained.